A single sample is the source of the 28 T cell receptor beta chains below, sequenced in a study of T cell responses to AZD1222 COVID-19 vaccine. Clones were read by immunoSEQ multiplex PCR, and TCRdb kept only the in-frame ones, dropping some. The data show 110,000 to 150,000 clones, roughly 90% seen once. Sequences were derived from peripheral blood, sampled 28 days after the second AZD1222 dose. The receptors derive from an adult who received the AZD1222 COVID-19 vaccine.

The genes are TRBV28 and TRBJ1-1; 12 bases are shared with TRBD1. The junction had 13 bases not matched to a gene; V was cut back by 6 bases and J by 8 bases. Germline CDR1 and CDR2: MDHEN and SYDVKM. The length of the CDR3 is 16 residues. In DNA, the CDR3 is TGTGCCAGCAGCGCCAGATTGGGGACAGGGGGCGCGGAAGCTTTCTTT. As protein: CASSARLGTGGAEAFF.

The chain links TRBV10-3 to TRBJ1-1, with 9 nucleotides matching TRBD1. Germline V gene sequence: CDR1 ENHRY, CDR2 SYGVKD. The V and J ends lost 4 bases and 2 bases, in that order; junction bases with no gene match: 14. CDR3 length equals 18 residues. The CDR3 spells CAISVRDRAIGGNTEAFF. The CDR3 DNA reads TGTGCCATCAGTGTCCGGGACAGGGCCATAGGGGGAAACACTGAAGCTTTCTTT.

This clone was counted only a few times. CDR3 sequence reads: CASSNGRNTEAFF. CDR3 bases: TGTGCCAGCAGCAACGGAAGGAACACTGAAGCTTTCTTT. This chain uses TRBV6-2 or TRBV6-3 with TRBJ1-1, with D unclear. CDR3 length equals 13 residues. Trimming removed 6 bases from V and 1 base from J, with 9 bases in between. Looked up from germline, CDR1 is MNHEY and CDR2 is SVGEGT.

This chain connects TRBV27 to TRBJ2-1; possible D gene TRBD2, 5 bases. This CDR3 region has 16 residues. Germline V gene lookup returns CDR1 MNHEY and CDR2 SMNVEV (reference sequence). Trimming took off 0 bases at V and 2 bases at J, with 11 bases between the two ends. The CDR3 reads CASSLSDSTTYNEQFF. The CDR3 DNA reads as TGTGCCAGCAGTTTATCGGACTCTACCACCTACAATGAGCAGTTCTTC.

The rearrangement links TRBV18 to TRBJ1-6; D is uncertain. Between the trimmed V and J ends, which lost 3 bases and 7 bases, there was a span of 19 bases. Germline-derived CDR1 and CDR2 are KGHSH and LQKENI. There are 17 residues in the CDR3. CDR3 sequence: CASSPRTGALGNSPLHF. The CDR3 bases are TGTGCCAGCTCACCCCGGACGGGCGCCCTTGGGAATTCACCCCTCCACTTT.

The V and J genes are TRBV21-1 and TRBJ2-5; TRBD1, the table's D call, lacks a check against the DNA. TRBV21-1 is marked as a pseudogene. The CDR3 spans 13 residues. DNA for the CDR3: TGTGCCAGCAACAGATTCGTTGCAGAGACCCAGTACTTC. This sequence encodes CASNRFVAETQYF.

The chain combines TRBV24-1 with TRBJ1-2, with D possibly TRBD1 on 5 matching bases. Looked up from germline, CDR1 is KGHDR and CDR2 is SFDVKD. V was cut by 4 bases and J by 8 bases, with 16 bases left in between. The CDR3 runs 14 residues. CDR3: CATSEPDRRGGYTF. The CDR3 nucleotides read TGTGCCACCAGTGAACCCGACAGACGGGGAGGCTACACCTTC.

The chain links TRBV27 to TRBJ2-7; D not resolved. V lost 6 bases, J lost 2 bases, and 14 bases lay in between. The CDR3 covers 14 residues. Per the germline V gene, CDR1 is MNHEY and CDR2 is SMNVEV (reference sequence). DNA for the CDR3: TGTGCCAGCAGCAGTTCCCCCTCCGCCTACGAGCAGTACTTC. Amino acid sequence: CASSSSPSAYEQYF.

CDR3 loop: CASSSPGQHYGYTF. The CDR3 DNA reads as TGTGCCAGCAGCTCACCGGGACAGCACTATGGCTACACCTTC. The V gene is TRBV5-4, the J gene TRBJ1-2; 7 nucleotides align to TRBD1. Germline values: CDR1 SGHNT, CDR2 YYREEE (reference sequence). Losses at the gene ends were 3 bases for V and 3 bases for J; bases not matched to a gene: 5. The CDR3 covers 14 residues. Using reference TRBV5-4 and TRBJ1-2 for the parts outside the CDR3, the full variable domain is ETGVTQSPTHLIKTRGQQVTLRCSSQSGHNTVSWYQQALGQGPQFIFQYYREEENGRGNFPPRFSGLQFPNYSSELNVNALELDDSALYLCASSSPGQHYGYTFGSGTRLTVV.

The chain joins TRBV2 to TRBJ2-6, with D unclear. CDR1 is SNHLY and CDR2 is FYNNEI in the germline V gene. The V end lost 9 bases, the J end lost 0 bases, and 9 bases lay between the germline ends. CDR3 length: 14 residues. As DNA, the CDR3 is TGTGCCAGTGCAGGTGGCTCTGGGGCCAACGTCCTGACTTTC. It encodes CASAGGSGANVLTF.

This sequence joins TRBV18 and TRBJ2-1; unclear D gene. CDR3 size: 15 residues. Trimming took 4 bases from V and 6 from J, leaving 16 bases between them. In germline, CDR1 is KGHSH, CDR2 LQKENI. In nucleotides, the CDR3 is TGTGCCAGCTCACTTTCGTATGTACTCTCCAATGAGCAGTTCTTC. Protein: CASSLSYVLSNEQFF.

This clone was recorded once. V is TRBV27 and J is TRBJ2-3, with D possibly matching TRBD1 (5 bases). V shed 5 bases and J shed 2 bases, with 11 bases lying between them. Germline V gives CDR1 MNHEY, CDR2 SMNVEV (reference sequence). The CDR3 sequence is 14 residues long. In DNA form, the CDR3 reads TGTGCCAGCAGTCCCCAGACAGTCACAGATACGCAGTATTTT. Translating gives CASSPQTVTDTQYF.

This clone was recorded once. The chain has TRBV10-2 and TRBJ1-6, with a possible D match to TRBD1 (6 bases). Trimming left V 6 bases short and J 3 bases short, with 12 bases between. The CDR3 extends over 15 amino acids. Per germline, CDR1 WSHSY and CDR2 SAAADI. The CDR3 DNA reads as TGCGCCAGCAGGTCCGGGACAATCTATAATTCACCCCTCCACTTT. Translated: CASRSGTIYNSPLHF.

This clone has more than one count but fewer than ten. V is TRBV3-1 (or the pseudogene TRBV3-2) and J is TRBJ1-3; no clear D. Between the trimmed V and J ends, which lost 1 base and 0 bases, there was a span of 4 bases. CDR3 length: 14 residues. Germline V CDR1 and CDR2: LGHDT, YNNKEL (reference sequence). CDR3 DNA: TGTGCCAGCAGCCAAGTCAGCTCTGGAAACACCATATATTTT. Protein product: CASSQVSSGNTIYF.

This chain connects TRBV3-1 (or the pseudogene TRBV3-2) to TRBJ1-1; D gene unclear. The CDR3 covers 14 residues. CDR1 is LGHDT and CDR2 is YNNKEL in the germline V gene (reference sequence). V was cut by 3 bases and J by 3 bases, with 11 bases left in between. CDR3 in DNA: TGTGCCAGCAGCCAGGTCGGCGGGGACACTGAAGCTTTCTTT. Protein sequence: CASSQVGGDTEAFF.

The rearrangement uses TRBV4-2 and TRBJ2-1; TRBD1 might be the D (6 bases). CDR3 size: 18 residues. The germline V gene encodes CDR1 LGHNA and CDR2 YNFKEQ. V was clipped by 0 bases and J by 3 bases, with 18 bases between them. The CDR3 region has the DNA TGTGCCAGCAGCCAAGAGGGCCCCGGGACAATCCGCTACAATGAGCAGTTCTTC. This encodes CASSQEGPGTIRYNEQFF.

In this sample, this clone turned up a few times. This chain joins TRBV20-1 and TRBJ1-3; no clear D. The V end was cut by 2 bases, the J end by 8 bases, with 7 bases between. Germline CDR1 is DFQATT and CDR2 is SNEGSKA (reference sequence). CDR3 size: 11 residues. The CDR3 bases are TGCAGTGCTAGATCCGGATACACCATATATTTT. The encoded protein is CSARSGYTIYF.

The chain links TRBV5-1 to TRBJ2-1; D is tentatively TRBD1 or TRBD2 (5 bases each). This CDR3 is 15 amino acids long. V lost 4 bases and J 7 bases, leaving 18 bases between the germline ends. Germline CDR1 SGHRS, CDR2 YFSETQ. CDR3 protein: CASSRTSLGGNEQFF. The DNA for the CDR3 is TGCGCCAGCAGCAGGACCAGCCTTGGGGGTAATGAGCAGTTCTTC. Complete variable domain (other parts from reference TRBV5-1 and TRBJ2-1): KAGVTQTPRYLIKTRGQQVTLSCSPISGHRSVSWYQQTPGQGLQFLFEYFSETQRNKGNFPGRFSGRQFSNSRSEMNVSTLELGDSALYLCASSRTSLGGNEQFFGPGTRLTVL.

V usage is TRBV6-5 and J usage is TRBJ2-3; weak D call: TRBD1 (6 bases). Trimming shortened V by 6 bases and J by 1 base, and 14 bases separated the two germline ends. This CDR3 comprises 15 residues. Germline V lookup: CDR1 MNHEY, CDR2 SVGAGI. The CDR3 here is CASRPGQIRTDTQYF. The CDR3 DNA is TGTGCCAGCAGACCGGGACAAATACGCACAGATACGCAGTATTTT.

The chain uses TRBV18 and TRBJ1-3, with 7 bases aligning to TRBD1. This CDR3 is built from 14 residues. Germline V gene sequence: CDR1 KGHSH, CDR2 LQKENI. Trimming removed 2 bases from V and 6 bases from J; junction bases left unmatched: 4. This chain's CDR3 is CASSPTEGANTIYF. CDR3 sequence (DNA): TGTGCCAGCTCACCAACGGAGGGGGCAAACACCATATATTTT. The whole variable domain, filled in from reference TRBV18 and TRBJ1-3, reads NAGVMQNPRHLVRRRGQEARLRCSPMKGHSHVYWYRQLPEEGLKFMVYLQKENIIDESGMPKERFSAEFPKEGPSILRIQQVVRGDSAAYFCASSPTEGANTIYFGEGSWLTVV.

This chain connects TRBV6-5 to TRBJ1-2, with TRBD1 as a possible D gene (5 bases). This CDR3 comprises 13 residues. Germline values: CDR1 MNHEY, CDR2 SVGAGI. V lost 4 bases and J lost 6, with 12 bases in between. The CDR3 loop reads CASSLTASDGYTF. CDR3 sequence (DNA): TGTGCCAGCAGTTTGACAGCCAGCGATGGCTACACCTTC.

This chain links TRBV4-3 with TRBJ2-7; a weak D match, TRBD2 (5 bases). Germline V CDR1 and CDR2: LGHNA, YSLEER. V lost 1 base and J 5 bases, leaving 18 bases between the germline ends. CDR3 length equals 16 residues. CDR3 protein: CASSQGSYMDGDEQYF. CDR3 DNA sequence: TGCGCCAGCAGCCAAGGAAGTTACATGGACGGGGACGAGCAGTACTTC.

As DNA, the CDR3 is TGTGCCAGCAGTTCGGGTGGCGGGAGGGCCCCTTTCTACAATGAGCAGTTCTTC. Translation gives CASSSGGGRAPFYNEQFF. The chain carries TRBV28 and TRBJ2-1; 9 bases agree with TRBD2. The CDR3 covers 18 residues. Trimming removed 4 bases from V and 3 bases from J; junction bases left unmatched: 13. The germline V gene encodes CDR1 MDHEN and CDR2 SYDVKM.

V and J are TRBV5-1 and TRBJ2-4; no firm D call. The CDR3 has 13 amino acids. CDR1 is SGHRS, CDR2 YFSETQ, per germline. Deletions cut 0 bases from V and 2 bases from J, with 3 bases between. CDR3 region: CASSLDSKNIQYF. Here the CDR3 DNA reads TGCGCCAGCAGCTTGGACTCCAAAAACATTCAGTACTTC.

The CDR3 DNA reads as TGTGCCAGCAGCGCGTCCCGGGCCGAAAAACTGTTTTTT. This translates into CASSASRAEKLFF. The chain combines TRBV6-2 or TRBV6-3 with TRBJ1-4; D gene uncertain. Trimming took 6 bases from V and 8 from J, leaving 13 bases between them. The CDR3 is 13 amino acids. Germline values: CDR1 MNHEY, CDR2 SVGEGT.

This chain connects TRBV5-1 to TRBJ2-3; D is unclear. The CDR3 totals 13 residues. Deletions cut 5 bases from V and 2 bases from J, with 9 bases between. Germline assignment: CDR1 SGHRS and CDR2 YFSETQ. The CDR3 protein is CASSYEHTDTQYF. The DNA for the CDR3 is TGCGCCAGCAGTTACGAGCACACAGATACGCAGTATTTT.

The gene calls are TRBV27 and TRBJ2-7; D uncertain. The germline V gene encodes CDR1 MNHEY and CDR2 SMNVEV (reference sequence). This CDR3 has 14 amino acids. Trimming shortened V by 0 bases and J by 0 bases, and 6 bases separated the two germline ends. In nucleotides, the CDR3 is TGTGCCAGCAGTTTATCGAGGAACTCCTACGAGCAGTACTTC. Its protein is CASSLSRNSYEQYF.

The chain recombines TRBV29-1 with TRBJ1-2; D remains unclear. This CDR3 spans 13 amino acids. The V end lost 0 bases, the J end lost 8 bases, and 13 bases lay between the germline ends. Looked up from germline, CDR1 is SQVTM and CDR2 is ANQGSEA. The CDR3 region has the DNA TGCAGCGTTGAAGATCTGAAACGAGGAGGCTACACCTTC. It translates to CSVEDLKRGGYTF.